One sample yielded the 27 T cell receptor beta chains listed below, sequenced in a study of cytotoxic CD8 clonotypes in ibrutinib-treated CLL. Using immunoSEQ multiplex PCR, the repertoire was profiled, and TCRdb retains in-frame clones only, with some absent. The sample consists of about 300,000 clones, approximately 76% of them appearing once. The specimen was PBMCs, collected at disease progression, from a patient treated with ibrutinib. These receptors all stem from a human donor with chronic lymphocytic leukemia.

The gene calls are TRBV7-6 and TRBJ1-1; TRBD1 matches at 7 bases. Looked up from germline, CDR1 is SGHVS and CDR2 is FNYEAQ. The V gene end was trimmed by 5 bases and the J gene end by 8 bases; junction bases not matched to a gene: 17. This CDR3 is 16 amino acids long. CDR3: CASSKRQGGSYSEAFF. The CDR3 region has the DNA TGTGCCAGCAGCAAGAGACAGGGAGGCTCCTACTCCGAAGCTTTCTTT. Based on the CDR3 plus reference TRBV7-6 and TRBJ1-1, the full variable domain is GAGVSQSPRYKVTKRGQDVALRCDPISGHVSLYWYRQALGQGPEFLTYFNYEAQQDKSGLPNDRFSAERPEGSISTLTIQRTEQRDSAMYRCASSKRQGGSYSEAFFGQGTRLTVV.

The chain joins TRBV6-1 to TRBJ1-2; a possible D gene is TRBD1 (5 bases). The CDR3 length is 12 residues. Between the trimmed V and J ends, which lost 10 bases and 8 bases, there was a span of 17 bases. Germline lookup yields CDR1 MNHNS and CDR2 SASEGT. Written as DNA, the CDR3 is TGTGCCATCACAGTAGGGACTCGAGGCTACACCTTC. It is translated as CAITVGTRGYTF.

This clone was recorded a few times. Other DNA sequences within the sample encode an identical CDR3. The chain links TRBV6-5 to TRBJ2-5; D call uncertain. The germline V and J ends were trimmed by 0 bases and 7 bases, with 3 bases remaining between them. The length of the CDR3 is 11 residues. Looked up from germline, CDR1 is MNHEY and CDR2 is SVGAGI. The CDR3 spells CASSYSGTQYF. In DNA, the CDR3 is TGTGCCAGCAGTTACTCGGGGACCCAGTACTTC.

This chain links TRBV7-6 with TRBJ2-1, with 16 bases aligning to TRBD2. Germline V lookup: CDR1 SGHVS, CDR2 FNYEAQ. The CDR3 consists of 20 residues. V shed 1 base, J shed 5 bases, and the junction held 11 bases outside the gene matches. CDR3 in DNA: TGTGCCAGCAGCTTAGGCACGGGACTAGCGGGAGGGCCTAGGGACAATGAGCAGTTCTTC. It encodes CASSLGTGLAGGPRDNEQFF. Based on the CDR3 plus reference TRBV7-6 and TRBJ2-1, the full variable domain is GAGVSQSPRYKVTKRGQDVALRCDPISGHVSLYWYRQALGQGPEFLTYFNYEAQQDKSGLPNDRFSAERPEGSISTLTIQRTEQRDSAMYRCASSLGTGLAGGPRDNEQFFGPGTRLTVL.

This rearrangement joins TRBV18 to TRBJ2-5, with TRBD1 matching over 7 bases. J gave up 2 bases and V 3 bases, and 6 bases lay outside the gene matches. Germline V CDR1 and CDR2: KGHSH, LQKENI. The length of the CDR3 is 15 residues. The CDR3 spells CASSPRLGQQETQYF. The CDR3 region has the DNA TGTGCCAGCTCACCCCGACTGGGACAGCAAGAGACCCAGTACTTC.

This chain uses TRBV7-8 with TRBJ2-7; tentatively, D is TRBD1 (6 bases). CDR3 size: 15 residues. Germline CDR1 SGHVS, CDR2 FQNEAQ. Trimming removed 2 bases from V and 2 bases from J, with 13 bases in between. CDR3 in amino acids: CASSLPGVNPYEQYF. The CDR3 DNA is TGTGCCAGCAGCTTACCAGGGGTGAACCCCTACGAGCAGTACTTC.

This chain links TRBV20-1 with TRBJ2-1; D is perhaps TRBD1 (6 bases). The CDR3 contains 9 residues. Germline V gene sequence: CDR1 DFQATT, CDR2 SNEGSKA (reference sequence). CDR3 sequence (DNA): TGCGCGCGTAGGGGGGAGCAGTTCTTC. This encodes CARRGEQFF.

The V call is TRBV28, the J call TRBJ2-5, with 10 bases aligning to TRBD2. The junction had 5 bases not matched to a gene; V was cut back by 2 bases and J by 5 bases. This CDR3 is built from 15 residues. From germline, CDR1 is MDHEN and CDR2 SYDVKM. CDR3 DNA: TGTGCCAGCAGTTTACCAGCGGGAGGGCCCGAGACCCAGTACTTC. Amino acid sequence: CASSLPAGGPETQYF. Supplemented by reference TRBV28 and TRBJ2-5, the full variable domain reads DVKVTQSSRYLVKRTGEKVFLECVQDMDHENMFWYRQDPGLGLRLIYFSYDVKMKEKGDIPEGYSVSREKKERFSLILESASTNQTSMYLCASSLPAGGPETQYFGPGTRLLVL.

This clone was picked up a small number of times. The chain is built from TRBV19 and TRBJ2-5, with 7 positions matching TRBD2. This CDR3 is 12 amino acids long. The V segment lost 4 bases and the J segment 5 bases; nucleotides outside the gene matches: 1. The V gene's germline CDR1 is LNHDA and CDR2 SQIVND (reference sequence). The CDR3 reads CASSNGRETQYF. DNA for the CDR3: TGTGCCAGTAGTAACGGGAGGGAGACCCAGTACTTC.

This chain connects TRBV7-9 to TRBJ2-7, with D possibly being TRBD2 (6 bases). The CDR3 length is 17 residues. CDR1 and CDR2 from the germline V gene are SEHNR and FQNEAQ (reference sequence). Trimming left V 7 bases short and J 0 bases short, with 22 bases between. The CDR3 DNA follows: TGTGCCAGCACCCATGGGGCAGGGAAGGACTACTCCTACGAGCAGTACTTC. Amino acid sequence: CASTHGAGKDYSYEQYF.

The chain employs TRBV28 and TRBJ1-2; D remains unclear. In germline, CDR1 is MDHEN, CDR2 SYDVKM. This CDR3 region has 15 residues. Trimming removed 8 bases from V and 4 bases from J, with 20 bases in between. The CDR3, as DNA: TGTGCCAGCCAAGGTTTATTACCATGGGGCTATGGCTACACCTTC. This codes for CASQGLLPWGYGYTF.

This clone was recorded a few times. V gene TRBV28 combines with J gene TRBJ2-1; no clear D gene. Germline V gene lookup returns CDR1 MDHEN and CDR2 SYDVKM. CDR3 size: 13 residues. Trimming removed 8 bases at V and 6 bases at J, with 14 bases between. This CDR3 reads CASLPDGFNEQFF. In DNA, the CDR3 is TGTGCCAGCCTACCGGACGGATTCAATGAGCAGTTCTTC.

The chain is built from TRBV6-1 and TRBJ1-2; 8 nucleotides agree with TRBD1. Germline V lookup: CDR1 MNHNS, CDR2 SASEGT. Germline trimming cut 7 bases from V and 5 bases from J; bases unmatched to any gene: 9. The CDR3 contains 14 residues. CDR3 protein: CASTSRGLEYGYTF. In DNA, the CDR3 is TGTGCCAGCACTTCCAGGGGGCTGGAATATGGCTACACCTTC.

V is TRBV29-1 and J is TRBJ2-1; 9 bases align to TRBD2. V lost 2 bases and J lost 8; bases outside the gene matches: 10. Germline assignment: CDR1 SQVTM and CDR2 ANQGSEA. The CDR3 sequence is 15 residues long. The CDR3 is CSVEKRRGGQDEQFF. DNA of the CDR3: TGCAGCGTTGAAAAAAGGCGGGGGGGCCAAGATGAGCAGTTCTTC.

The chain has TRBV7-2 and TRBJ1-2; D may be TRBD1 (5 bases). The germline gives CDR1 SGHTA, CDR2 FQGNSA. The CDR3 runs 14 residues. Trimming removed 2 bases from V and 4 bases from J, with 11 bases in between. The CDR3 DNA is TGTGCCAGCAGCTTAAAGGGACTCAGCTATGGCTACACCTTC. Protein product: CASSLKGLSYGYTF.

V usage is TRBV5-1 and J usage is TRBJ1-5; D remains unclear. Germline assignment: CDR1 SGHRS and CDR2 YFSETQ. Trimming removed 0 bases at V and 0 bases at J, with 7 bases between. The CDR3 sequence is 15 residues long. CDR3 sequence (DNA): TGCGCCAGCAGCTTGGGGGGATCTAGCAATCAGCCCCAGCATTTT. It codes for CASSLGGSSNQPQHF.

The rearrangement uses TRBV2 and TRBJ2-3, with 8 bases aligning to TRBD1. Germline V gene data show CDR1 as SNHLY and CDR2 as FYNNEI. V dropped 6 bases and J dropped 2; count of bases not matched to a gene: 7. The CDR3 is 15 residues long. In DNA, the CDR3 is TGTGCCAGCAGGGCCGGGACAGGACACACAGATACGCAGTATTTT. Its translation is CASRAGTGHTDTQYF.

In its sample, this clone was seen a few times. The rearrangement links TRBV5-1 to TRBJ2-7; 11 bases align to TRBD2. The junction had 2 bases not matched to a gene; V was cut back by 4 bases and J by 2 bases. Germline loops: CDR1 SGHRS, CDR2 YFSETQ. The CDR3 is 14 amino acids. CDR3 in amino acids: CASSTSGGTYEQYF. The CDR3 DNA reads as TGCGCCAGCAGCACTAGCGGGGGTACCTACGAGCAGTACTTC.

This chain connects TRBV7-2 to TRBJ1-3; 9 bases agree with TRBD1. Germline CDR1 SGHTA, CDR2 FQGNSA. CDR3 length: 15 residues. Trimming removed 5 bases from V and 3 bases from J; junction bases left unmatched: 5. The CDR3 loop reads CASSGDRGYGNTIYF. The CDR3 DNA sequence: TGTGCCAGCAGCGGAGACAGGGGGTATGGAAACACCATATATTTT.

This clone was observed a few times. The gene calls are TRBV18 and TRBJ1-1, with TRBD1 identical over 7 bases. Germline CDR1 and CDR2: KGHSH and LQKENI. Germline trimming cut 5 bases from V and 4 bases from J; bases unmatched to any gene: 10. This CDR3 region has 15 residues. CDR3 in DNA: TGTGCCAGCTCAGTCGACAGGGATGCTGGCACTGAAGCTTTCTTT. It codes for CASSVDRDAGTEAFF.

This clone has a handful of counts. The DNA of the CDR3 is TGTGCCAGTAGTATAACCGGGACAGGGGGAGTAGAAGCTTTCTTT. Translated: CASSITGTGGVEAFF. The chain carries TRBV19 and TRBJ1-1; 11 nucleotides match TRBD1. In germline, CDR1 is LNHDA, CDR2 SQIVND (reference sequence). The CDR3 runs 15 residues. V lost 2 bases and J lost 8; bases outside the gene matches: 7.

As to this clone: The same CDR3 arises from other DNA sequences in this sample as well. The J gene is TRBJ1-5, the V gene TRBV7-9; D is unclear. Germline V gene lookup returns CDR1 SEHNR and CDR2 FQNEAQ (reference sequence). Trimming pared 1 base from V and 4 bases from J, leaving 5 bases between. This CDR3 is 13 amino acids long. The CDR3 DNA is TGTGCCAGCAGCTTAGGTGTTAATCAGCCCCAGCATTTT. Amino acids: CASSLGVNQPQHF.

The rearrangement joins TRBV18 to TRBJ1-2, with D uncertain. The germline V gene encodes CDR1 KGHSH and CDR2 LQKENI. The CDR3 spans 14 residues. Trimming left V 3 bases short and J 2 bases short, with 10 bases between. The CDR3 DNA sequence: TGTGCCAGCTCACCGAATACGTGGAACTATGGCTACACCTTC. Amino acids: CASSPNTWNYGYTF.

The gene calls are TRBV2 and TRBJ2-7; perhaps TRBD1 as D (5 bases). Germline V gene sequence: CDR1 SNHLY, CDR2 FYNNEI. Trimming removed 7 bases at V and 0 bases at J, with 10 bases between. The CDR3 contains 13 residues. The chain's CDR3 is CASMAGLSYEQYF. CDR3 nucleotide sequence: TGTGCCAGCATGGCAGGGCTCTCCTACGAGCAGTACTTC.

The genes are TRBV28 and TRBJ1-2; D gene ambiguous. CDR1 and CDR2 (germline): MDHEN, SYDVKM. This CDR3 contains 13 residues. Trimming took 11 bases from V and 6 from J, leaving 19 bases between them. The CDR3 sequence is CAHGTHGGDGYTF. CDR3 nucleotides: TGTGCCCATGGCACCCACGGAGGAGATGGCTACACCTTC.

This chain uses TRBV11-3 with TRBJ2-7; D may correspond to TRBD1 or TRBD2 (5 bases each). V was clipped by 2 bases and J by 3 bases, with 11 bases between them. Germline V CDR1 and CDR2: SGHNT, YENEEA. The CDR3 length is 14 residues. The CDR3 DNA sequence: TGTGCCAGCAGCTTACGGGACGGGTTCTACGAGCAGTACTTC. This codes for CASSLRDGFYEQYF.

The chain has TRBV19 and TRBJ1-5, with D possibly TRBD1 on 5 matching bases. The germline V and J ends were trimmed by 5 bases and 1 base, with 12 bases remaining between them. CDR3 length: 15 residues. In germline, CDR1 is LNHDA, CDR2 SQIVND (reference sequence). Written as DNA, the CDR3 is TGTGCCAGTAGTTTCAGGGATTTCAGCAATCAGCCCCAGCATTTT. Translated, it gives CASSFRDFSNQPQHF. Supplemented by reference TRBV19 and TRBJ1-5, the full variable domain reads DGGITQSPKYLFRKEGQNVTLSCEQNLNHDAMYWYRQDPGQGLRLIYYSQIVNDFQKGDIAEGYSVSREKKESFPLTVTSAQKNPTAFYLCASSFRDFSNQPQHFGDGTRLSIL.